The 18 T cell receptor beta chains below were found in one sample sequenced in a study of glioma-infiltrating T cells after dendritic cell vaccination. Time point noted: after dendritic cell vaccination, including at tumor progression/relapse. Profiling relied on immunoSEQ multiplex PCR, and the TCRdb table lists in-frame clones only, not all of them. The table lists some 90,000 clones, 70% to 90% of them singletons, with approximately 2.1% in the top ten. The source was blood, collected after dendritic cell vaccination. The origin of the receptors is a human donor with glioblastoma.

The chain carries TRBV2 and TRBJ2-7; the D gene is possibly TRBD1 (7 bases). There are 13 residues in the CDR3. With 3 bases removed from V and 6 bases from J, the gap between germline ends came to 12 bases. The germline V gene encodes CDR1 SNHLY and CDR2 FYNNEI. The CDR3 region is CASSESGGFEQYF. CDR3 sequence (DNA): TGTGCCAGCAGTGAGTCAGGGGGGTTCGAGCAGTACTTC. Based on the CDR3 plus reference TRBV2 and TRBJ2-7, the full variable domain is EPEVTQTPSHQVTQMGQEVILRCVPISNHLYFYWYRQILGQKVEFLVSFYNNEISEKSEIFDDQFSVERPDGSNFTLKIRSTKLEDSAMYFCASSESGGFEQYFGPGTRLTVT.

CDR3 region: CASSGQAFGNTIYF. The CDR3 nucleotides are TGTGCCAGCAGTGGTCAGGCATTTGGAAACACCATATATTTT. V and J are TRBV2 and TRBJ1-3; D remains unclear. CDR1 SNHLY and CDR2 FYNNEI come from the germline V gene. V lost 4 bases, J lost 3 bases, and 10 bases lay in between. This CDR3 is built from 14 residues.

V and J are TRBV29-1 and TRBJ2-3; TRBD1 agrees at 8 bases. The germline V gene encodes CDR1 SQVTM and CDR2 ANQGSEA. V lost 6 bases, J lost 4 bases, and 9 bases stayed unmatched. This CDR3 spans 14 amino acids. The CDR3: CSVSGGQGPDTQYF. The CDR3 DNA sequence: TGCAGCGTCTCAGGAGGACAGGGCCCAGATACGCAGTATTTT.

This rearrangement joins TRBV7-9 to TRBJ1-1; TRBD1 is a possible D gene (5 bases). Between the trimmed V and J ends, which lost 3 bases and 10 bases, there was a span of 24 bases. The CDR3 loop spans 16 amino acids. From germline, CDR1 is SEHNR and CDR2 FQNEAQ (reference sequence). In DNA form, the CDR3 reads TGTGCCAGCAGCTTCCGGCTGCCGGGGGGAGTTGCTGGAGCTTTCTTT. Translating it yields CASSFRLPGGVAGAFF. Full variable domain (rest looked up from reference TRBV7-9 and TRBJ1-1): DTGVSQNPRHKITKRGQNVTFRCDPISEHNRLYWYRQTLGQGPEFLTYFQNEAQLEKSRLLSDRFSAERPKGSFSTLEIQRTEQGDSAMYLCASSFRLPGGVAGAFFGQGTRLTVV.

This chain joins TRBV11-1 and TRBJ2-3; 10 nucleotides align to TRBD2. CDR1 is SGHAT and CDR2 is FQDESV in the germline V gene (reference sequence). After removal of 2 bases from V and 2 bases from J, the junction contained 4 bases not matched to a gene. This CDR3 region has 16 residues. DNA for the CDR3: TGTGCCAGCAGCTTATCAGCGGGGGGGTACACAGATACGCAGTATTTT. Amino acids: CASSLSAGGYTDTQYF. Full variable domain (missing parts from reference TRBV11-1 and TRBJ2-3): EAEVAQSPRYKITEKSQAVAFWCDPISGHATLYWYRQILGQGPELLVQFQDESVVDDSQLPKDRFSAERLKGVDSTLKIQPAELGDSAMYLCASSLSAGGYTDTQYFGPGTRLTVL.

V is TRBV14 and J is TRBJ2-7; 7 positions agree with TRBD1. This CDR3 is 14 amino acids long. After removal of 5 bases from V and 5 bases from J, the junction contained 9 bases not matched to a gene. Germline assignment: CDR1 SGHDN and CDR2 FVKESK. The CDR3 region has the DNA TGTGCCAGCAGCGTGGCAGGGGGATGGCACGAGCAGTACGTC. As protein: CASSVAGGWHEQYV.

The chain combines TRBV13 with TRBJ2-3; 12 bases map to TRBD1. This CDR3 comprises 17 residues. The ends lost 5 bases at V and 2 bases at J; junction bases unmatched: 8. Germline-derived CDR1 and CDR2 are PRHDT and FYEKMQ (reference sequence). The CDR3 nucleotides are TGTGCCAGCAGCATCCGCCGGGACAGGGGGCCCACAGATACGCAGTATTTT. Translated: CASSIRRDRGPTDTQYF.

The chain carries TRBV10-3 and TRBJ1-3, with 8 bases identical to TRBD1. The CDR3 contains 16 residues. The junction had 7 bases not matched to a gene; V was cut back by 3 bases and J by 3 bases. CDR1 and CDR2 from the germline V gene are ENHRY and SYGVKD. The CDR3 nucleotides are TGTGCCATCAGTGATCCCTGGACAGGGAATGGAAACACCATATATTTT. It translates to CAISDPWTGNGNTIYF.

This chain joins TRBV10-3 and TRBJ2-3; D unclear. The germline V gene encodes CDR1 ENHRY and CDR2 SYGVKD. There are 18 residues in the CDR3. V lost 4 bases and J 2 bases, leaving 22 bases between the germline ends. The CDR3 DNA is TGTGCCATCAGTGCCCGTTGGTCCAGCTCTAGAAACACAGATACGCAGTATTTT. Translating it yields CAISARWSSSRNTDTQYF.

The chain is built from TRBV5-6 and TRBJ2-7, with a possible D match to TRBD1 (5 bases). Germline assignment: CDR1 SGHDT and CDR2 YYEEEE. The ends were cut back, 0 bases at V and 5 bases at J, with 9 bases in the middle. CDR3 length: 13 residues. CDR3 bases: TGTGCCAGCAGCTTGGGGGGCGTCCACGAGCAGTACGTC. Its translation is CASSLGGVHEQYV.

The chain uses TRBV5-6 and TRBJ2-3; D uncertain. The ends were cut back, 2 bases at V and 4 bases at J, with 11 bases in the middle. CDR1 and CDR2 from the germline V gene are SGHDT and YYEEEE. The CDR3 extends over 14 amino acids. The DNA of the CDR3 is TGTGCCAGCAGCTTTACCCTTCAGTCAGATACGCAGTATTTT. Protein sequence: CASSFTLQSDTQYF.

This clone occurred a few times. The V and J genes are TRBV19 and TRBJ2-1; D possibly corresponds to TRBD2 (7 bases). This CDR3 contains 16 residues. The germline V gene encodes CDR1 LNHDA and CDR2 SQIVND (reference sequence). Trimming took off 5 bases at V and 7 bases at J, with 21 bases between the two ends. The CDR3 DNA reads TGTGCCAGTAGTCCCAATGCGCGGGGGCGGGGAAATGAGCAGTTCTTC. It codes for CASSPNARGRGNEQFF.

The chain carries TRBV7-3 and TRBJ1-3; 7 bases match TRBD1. V lost 4 bases, J lost 4 bases, and 7 bases stayed unmatched. The length of the CDR3 is 15 residues. Germline assignment: CDR1 SGHTA and CDR2 FQGTGA. This CDR3 reads CASSSQDREGNTIYF. The CDR3 DNA sequence: TGTGCCAGCAGCTCCCAAGACAGGGAAGGAAACACCATATATTTT.

This clone was seen once. The J gene is TRBJ2-5, the V gene TRBV5-1; 8 nucleotides match TRBD1. This CDR3 has 16 amino acids. Germline lookup yields CDR1 SGHRS and CDR2 YFSETQ. V lost 4 bases, J lost 5 bases, and 13 bases stayed unmatched. CDR3 DNA sequence: TGCGCCAGCAGCCCCCAGCAGGGGGCCGCCAGCGAGACCCAGTACTTC. Its translation is CASSPQQGAASETQYF.

This clone has only a few counts. The V call is TRBV6-5, the J call TRBJ2-7, with TRBD1 matching over 9 bases. Per germline, CDR1 MNHEY and CDR2 SVGAGI. After removal of 2 bases from V and 2 bases from J, the junction contained 7 bases not matched to a gene. The CDR3 sequence is 16 residues long. CDR3 bases: TGTGCCAGCAGTTACGGGACGACAGGGGGAACCTACGAGCAGTACTTC. This translates into CASSYGTTGGTYEQYF.

This rearrangement joins TRBV25-1 to TRBJ1-1; the match to TRBD1 covers 7 bases. The CDR3 consists of 15 residues. V was clipped by 5 bases and J by 0 bases; unmatched bases: 6. Germline CDR1 reads MGHDK; CDR2 reads SYGVNS. This chain's CDR3 is CASSPPRGMNTEAFF. Here the CDR3 DNA reads TGTGCCAGCAGTCCCCCCAGGGGGATGAACACTGAAGCTTTCTTT.

The chain recombines TRBV11-2 with TRBJ2-2; D gene unclear. The V gene's germline CDR1 is SGHAT and CDR2 FQNNGV. Trimming removed 1 base at V and 6 bases at J, with 3 bases between. There are 12 residues in the CDR3. The CDR3 coding sequence is TGTGCCAGCAGCTTAGCCTCCGGGGAGCTGTTTTTT. Its translation is CASSLASGELFF.

The V gene is TRBV19, the J gene TRBJ2-1; 7 nucleotides align to TRBD1. This CDR3 is 16 amino acids long. The trim removed 6 bases at V and 2 bases at J, leaving 10 bases unmatched. Germline V gene sequence: CDR1 LNHDA, CDR2 SQIVND (reference sequence). In DNA form, the CDR3 reads TGTGCCAGTAGCCAACCCGGGACAGAACCCTACAATGAGCAGTTCTTC. Encoded protein: CASSQPGTEPYNEQFF.